One TCR beta chain is described in this entry. V dropped 5 bases and J dropped 1 base, with 9 bases sitting between them. The CDR3 totals 13 residues. Germline V gene data show CDR1 as SGHDT and CDR2 as YYEEEE. This entry is derived from a study of OX40 agonist ivuxolimab in advanced cancers. Looking at the study overall: Six ivuxolimab dose levels, 0.01 to 10 mg/kg, were given intravenously every 2 weeks. Partial responses were achieved by three patients, one with hepatocellular carcinoma and two with cutaneous melanoma.

Sequencing used immunoSEQ multiplex PCR; TCRdb keeps in-frame clones, though not all of them. The sample holds around 16,000 clones, approximately 77% seen once. Here the sequenced sample was CD4+ or CD8+ T cells sorted from blood, taken in a trial of the OX40 agonist ivuxolimab. This clonotype was obtained from an adult with an advanced solid tumor such as melanoma, head and neck, liver or kidney cancer. The rearrangement links TRBV5-6 to TRBJ1-1; D gene uncertain. The CDR3: CASRDGENTEAFF. In DNA, the CDR3 is TGTGCCAGCAGGGACGGTGAGAACACTGAAGCTTTCTTT.